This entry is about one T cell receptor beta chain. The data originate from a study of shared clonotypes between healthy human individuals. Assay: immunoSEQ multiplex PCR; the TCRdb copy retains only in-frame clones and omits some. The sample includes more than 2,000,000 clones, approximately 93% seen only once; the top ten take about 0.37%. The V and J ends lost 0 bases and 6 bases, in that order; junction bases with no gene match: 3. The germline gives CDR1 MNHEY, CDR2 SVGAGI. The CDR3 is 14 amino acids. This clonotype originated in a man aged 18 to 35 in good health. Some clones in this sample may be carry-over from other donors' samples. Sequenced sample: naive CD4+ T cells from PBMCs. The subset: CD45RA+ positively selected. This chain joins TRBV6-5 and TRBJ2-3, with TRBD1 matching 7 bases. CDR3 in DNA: TGTGCCAGCAGTTACTCAGGGGGCGGGGATACGCAGTATTTT. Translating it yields CASSYSGGGDTQYF.